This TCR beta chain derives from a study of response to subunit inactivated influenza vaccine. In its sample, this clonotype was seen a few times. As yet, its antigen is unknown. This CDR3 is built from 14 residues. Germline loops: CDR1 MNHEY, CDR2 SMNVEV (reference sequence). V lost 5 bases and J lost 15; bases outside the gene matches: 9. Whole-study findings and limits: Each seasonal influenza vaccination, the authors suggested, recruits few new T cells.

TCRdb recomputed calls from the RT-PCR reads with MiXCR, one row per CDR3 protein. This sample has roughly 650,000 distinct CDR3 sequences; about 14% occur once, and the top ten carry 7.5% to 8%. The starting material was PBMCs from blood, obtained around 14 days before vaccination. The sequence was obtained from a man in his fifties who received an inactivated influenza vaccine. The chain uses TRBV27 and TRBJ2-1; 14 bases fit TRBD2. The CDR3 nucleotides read TGTGCCAGCAGTACGGGACTAGCGGGAGAGACACCGTTCTTC. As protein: CASSTGLAGETPFF.